Listed here are 15 T cell receptor beta chains from one sample, sequenced in a study of T-cell reconstitution after alpha-beta-depleted transplantation in children. Construction of the TCRbeta library involved unique molecular identifiers. TCRdb re-called the PCR reads with MiXCR, one entry per CDR3 protein. The table has 780,000 or so distinct CDR3 sequences, roughly 16% seen once; the top ten hold about 4.6%. Sequencing used PBMCs, mostly from graft donor cells, obtained 360 days after TCRalphabeta/CD19-depleted stem cell transplant. Source of these receptors: a male patient younger than 18 who had a stem cell transplant for acute lymphoblastic leukemia, so the T cells may come from the graft donor.

In this sample, this clonotype turned up many times. The chain is built from TRBV5-1 and TRBJ1-1; 7 nucleotides agree with TRBD1. This CDR3 is 16 amino acids long. Germline loops: CDR1 SGHRS, CDR2 YFSETQ. J gave up 3 bases and V 3 bases, and 11 bases lay outside the gene matches. CDR3 residues: CASSWTGMGGDTEAFF. As DNA, the CDR3 is TGCGCCAGCAGCTGGACAGGCATGGGAGGAGACACTGAAGCTTTCTTT. Combining the CDR3 with reference TRBV5-1 and TRBJ1-1 gives the whole variable domain KAGVTQTPRYLIKTRGQQVTLSCSPISGHRSVSWYQQTPGQGLQFLFEYFSETQRNKGNFPGRFSGRQFSNSRSEMNVSTLELGDSALYLCASSWTGMGGDTEAFFGQGTRLTVV.

This clonotype has only a few counts. At one boundary the junction diverges from the germline segment, which might be a read error. The chain employs TRBV6-1 and TRBJ1-2; D remains unclear. Per germline, CDR1 MNHNS and CDR2 SASEGT. This CDR3 is built from 12 residues. CDR3 bases: TGTGCCTGCAGAGCAACTAACTATGGCTACACCTTC. Its translation: CACRATNYGYTF.

The chain links TRBV9 to TRBJ2-3, with TRBD2 identical over 9 bases. The V gene's germline CDR1 is SGDLS and CDR2 YYNGEE. With V trimmed by 0 bases and J by 4 bases, 15 bases remained unmatched. The CDR3 length is 19 residues. CDR3 loop: CASSVGTSVPTLVSDTQYF. The CDR3 DNA reads TGTGCCAGCAGCGTAGGGACTAGCGTCCCTACCCTCGTTTCAGATACGCAGTATTTT.

This clonotype was observed a few times. The chain uses TRBV9 and TRBJ1-1, with TRBD1 matching 9 bases. Germline lookup yields CDR1 SGDLS and CDR2 YYNGEE. The CDR3 length is 14 residues. Germline trimming cut 4 bases from V and 4 bases from J; bases unmatched to any gene: 5. For the CDR3, the DNA is TGTGCCAGCAGCAGACAGGGGGGGAGCACTGAAGCTTTCTTT. This encodes CASSRQGGSTEAFF.

This chain connects TRBV5-1 to TRBJ2-4, with 10 nucleotides matching TRBD2. V dropped 0 bases and J dropped 3; count of bases not matched to a gene: 6. The CDR3 runs to 17 residues. Germline lookup yields CDR1 SGHRS and CDR2 YFSETQ. The CDR3, as DNA: TGCGCCAGCAGCTTGGGCCGCGGACTAGCGGTCAAAAACATTCAGTACTTC. Translated: CASSLGRGLAVKNIQYF.

This clonotype has ten or more counts. CDR3 loop: CASSHRTVRASYNEQFF. Written as DNA, the CDR3 is TGCGCCAGCAGCCACCGGACAGTTAGGGCCTCCTACAATGAGCAGTTCTTC. The chain combines TRBV4-1 with TRBJ2-1, with D maybe TRBD1 (6 bases). Looked up from germline, CDR1 is MGHRA and CDR2 is YSYEKL. V was cut by 3 bases and J by 0 bases, with 15 bases left in between. The CDR3 consists of 17 residues.

This rearrangement joins TRBV5-1 to TRBJ1-1, with 7 bases matching TRBD1. The V gene's germline CDR1 is SGHRS and CDR2 YFSETQ. CDR3 length equals 14 residues. V gave up 5 bases and J gave up 3 bases; unmatched junction bases: 7. The CDR3 DNA reads as TGCGCCAGCAGTGCACAGGGGTCCGACACTGAAGCTTTCTTT. Protein sequence: CASSAQGSDTEAFF.

The chain employs TRBV29-1 and TRBJ1-1; no clear D gene. The CDR3 is 10 residues long. V lost 7 bases to trimming and J lost 1 base, with 4 bases between them. Germline loops: CDR1 SQVTM, CDR2 ANQGSEA. In DNA form, the CDR3 reads TGCAGCGACCAGAACACTGAAGCTTTCTTT. This codes for CSDQNTEAFF.

This clonotype was picked up a small number of times. The chain has TRBV14 and TRBJ1-2; the D is unclear. The CDR3 runs to 15 residues. Germline V CDR1 and CDR2: SGHDN, FVKESK. Trimming took 1 base from V and 3 from J, leaving 12 bases between them. The CDR3 region is CASSQVPGGYYGYTF. CDR3 DNA: TGTGCCAGCAGCCAAGTGCCGGGCGGCTACTATGGCTACACCTTC.

This clonotype was seen at least ten times. The chain uses TRBV5-1 and TRBJ2-7; tentative D call: TRBD1 (6 bases). Looked up from germline, CDR1 is SGHRS and CDR2 is YFSETQ. The germline V and J ends were trimmed by 4 bases and 0 bases, with 8 bases remaining between them. There are 13 residues in the CDR3. The CDR3 here is CASSGQLSYEQYF. The CDR3 coding sequence is TGCGCCAGCAGCGGACAGCTCTCCTACGAGCAGTACTTC.

This clonotype was counted a few times. CDR3 nucleotide sequence: TGCGCCAGCAGCCAGGCTAGCGGGAGGGTATCCGGGGAGCTGTTTTTT. Amino acids: CASSQASGRVSGELFF. The rearrangement links TRBV4-1 to TRBJ2-2, with 12 bases matching TRBD2. CDR1 MGHRA and CDR2 YSYEKL come from the germline V gene. V lost 3 bases and J lost 6; bases outside the gene matches: 5. This CDR3 is built from 16 residues.

This clonotype was detected many times. This rearrangement joins TRBV20-1 to TRBJ2-3; D is perhaps TRBD1 or TRBD2 (5 bases each). The CDR3 has 15 amino acids. Germline V gene lookup returns CDR1 DFQATT and CDR2 SNEGSKA (reference sequence). The V gene lost 3 bases and the J gene lost 0 bases, with 13 bases spanning the gap. CDR3 bases: TGCAGTGCTAGGGGGTTGGGACCGAGCACAGATACGCAGTATTTT. Protein product: CSARGLGPSTDTQYF.

In the case of this clonotype: The junction differs from germline at one of its ends, possibly a read error. This chain uses TRBV20-1 with TRBJ2-7; no reliable D call. From germline, CDR1 is DFQATT and CDR2 SNEGSKA (reference sequence). The CDR3 totals 12 residues. CDR3 sequence (DNA): TGCTGTGCTAGTTCGCGGTCCTACGAGCAGTACTTC. Protein: CCASSRSYEQYF.

In this sample, this clonotype turned up a few times. The J gene is TRBJ2-5, the V gene TRBV5-5; D possibly matches TRBD1 or TRBD2 (6 bases each). This CDR3 has 15 amino acids. CDR1 SGHKS and CDR2 YYEKEE come from the germline V gene (reference sequence). The V and J ends lost 0 bases and 5 bases respectively, with 14 bases between them. CDR3 protein: CASSLGWGARETQYF. As DNA, the CDR3 is TGTGCCAGCAGCTTGGGGTGGGGGGCGCGGGAGACCCAGTACTTC.

The chain uses TRBV28 and TRBJ2-7, with D maybe TRBD2 (5 bases). Per germline, CDR1 MDHEN and CDR2 SYDVKM. This CDR3 comprises 12 residues. V dropped 7 bases and J dropped 6 bases, with 13 bases sitting between them. The CDR3 DNA reads TGTGCCAGCACCCGAGGGATAGGCGAGCAGTACTTC. Translation gives CASTRGIGEQYF.